This T cell receptor beta chain appears in the sequencing data of a study of identical twins. Findings of the study overall: Twin-shared out-of-frame alpha sequences showed excess low generation probability. One should note that invariant MAIT and iNKT cells could partly confound zero-insertion analyses. Weaker excess sharing between twins was seen in beta out-of-frame sequences.

TCRdb fed the 5' RACE reads into MiXCR, producing one record per CDR3 protein. Seen here are around 280,000 distinct CDR3 sequences, 8% to 9% observed once, and the top ten hold less than 2.5%. CDR3 size: 14 residues. The germline V and J ends were trimmed by 5 bases and 5 bases, with 15 bases remaining between them. The table lists this clonotype with many counts. Its target is unknown. Every one of the donors was a healthy Caucasian. The data were also submitted as part of a second study, on yellow fever vaccine responses in identical twins.

This chain joins TRBV12-3 or TRBV12-4 and TRBJ2-5; a possible D gene is TRBD1 (6 bases). The sequencing input was memory (CD45RO+) T cells sorted from blood. The source of this sequence is a woman younger than 35 in good health. The CDR3 loop is CASSPTGSGETQYF. The CDR3 coding sequence is TGTGCCAGCAGTCCCACAGGGTCGGGGGAGACCCAGTACTTC.